This T cell receptor beta chain emerged from a study of blood T cells in healthy people across ages. Findings of the study overall: Versus aged donors, long-lived donors had higher diversity and more naive CD4+ cells.

For the second PCR, which ran for about 7 to 12 cycles, a sample-barcoded 5' primer and a J-beta primer mix were used. TCRdb reprocessed the 5' RACE reads with MiXCR, giving one entry per CDR3 protein. The data show 600,000 to 1,000,000 distinct CDR3 sequences, about 25% seen once. V lost 2 bases to trimming and J lost 5 bases, with 16 bases between them. The CDR3 is 16 residues long. Germline assignment: CDR1 SNHLY and CDR2 FYNNEI. In this sample, this clonotype turned up many times. What it binds is unknown. These data were also reused for a study on T cells of mothers and their children.

This clonotype was sampled from a boy aged 10-17 years in good health. The chain is built from TRBV2 and TRBJ2-4, with D perhaps matching TRBD1 (6 bases). Sequenced: blood. Here the CDR3 reads CASSELAQGPENIQYF. CDR3 bases: TGTGCCAGCAGTGAATTGGCGCAGGGGCCAGAAAACATTCAGTACTTC.